This T cell receptor beta chain is from a study of cytomegalovirus exposure and HLA in healthy donors. Study-level findings and limits: Previously analyzed data showed that most TCR beta V segments were productive at a frequency of about 87% or about 30%. A later analysis associated 15,000 or so TCR beta sequences with HLA alleles at a 0.05 false discovery rate. Accurate prediction of HLA-A and HLA-B alleles (for most subjects) was reportedly achieved from TCR beta sequences.

The PCR contained 60 Vbeta and 13 Jbeta primers. The method was immunoSEQ multiplex PCR; TCRdb's version includes in-frame clones alone and lacks a portion of them. This table has 95,000 to 150,000 clones, roughly 65% appearing once. Regarding this clone: What it recognizes is unknown.

The source is a man aged 40-49 years in good health and CMV-seropositive. Source material: PBMCs.

The CDR3 here is CASSLTGGPGNEQFF. In DNA, the CDR3 is TGTGCCAGCAGCTTAACGGGAGGGCCGGGAAATGAGCAGTTCTTC. The chain uses TRBV7-3 and TRBJ2-1; 7 bases agree with TRBD2. Trimming took 0 bases from V and 7 from J; bases not matched to a gene: 6. The CDR3 is 15 amino acids. Looked up from germline, CDR1 is SGHTA and CDR2 is FQGTGA.